This T cell receptor beta chain was recovered during a study of T cell changes during pregnancy in multiple sclerosis. The CDR3 covers 16 residues. Trimming shortened V by 0 bases and J by 0 bases, and 10 bases separated the two germline ends. Germline CDR1 LGHNA, CDR2 YSLEER. Sequenced by immunoSEQ multiplex PCR; TCRdb stores in-frame clones only, minus some. The sample carries tens of thousands of clones, around nine tenths recorded once. This clone appeared a single time. The sequence was collected from a female donor with multiple sclerosis, enrolled in a pregnancy study. The starting material was peripheral blood, obtained in the second trimester of pregnancy. V gene TRBV4-3 combines with J gene TRBJ2-3; D is possibly TRBD2 (6 bases). CDR3 amino acids: CASSQDYGGSTDTQYF. The CDR3 nucleotides read TGCGCCAGCAGCCAAGACTACGGGGGTAGCACAGATACGCAGTATTTT.